This TCR beta chain was observed in a study of blood T cell repertoires in COVID-19 (dated by TCRdb to the early 2020s). A note on the overall study: Collaborator samples came from the United States, Italy and Spain and covered acute and convalescent phases of COVID-19. The prospective study material was composed of cDNA or gDNA derived from T cells, B-cell-depleted T cells, or PBMCs. The dataset comprised deeply sampled blood TCRbeta repertoires from subjects exposed to, actively infected with, or recovered from COVID-19. The repertoires were made available in a free public database intended to serve as a resource for research on the immune response to SARS-CoV-2. The samples were drawn from two sources: the first 160 participants of the ongoing ImmuneRACE study, and 950 to 1,500 subjects contributed by 6 global collaborators. Sample metadata almost always included a de-identified subject ID, COVID-19 status, age in years and sex. Where available, HLA class I and class II types were taken from metadata supplied by the sample provider and were not determined by assay-based typing.

Compared with germline, V lacks 5 bases and J lacks 0 bases; bases without a gene match: 11. The germline V gene encodes CDR1 MNHEY and CDR2 SVGEGT. The CDR3 has 17 amino acids, counting the end cysteine and phenylalanine. Just CDR3 DNA is preserved here, 51 bases in frame from base 1. Broader findings and caveats from the paper: The amount of clinical and demographic metadata varied by source and participant and was provided uncurated.

The immunoSEQ Assay, a bias-controlled multiplex PCR, was used to amplify TCRbeta CDR3 regions from genomic DNA. Regarding the original processing steps: The number of nucleated cells in each sample was estimated by amplification of reference gene primers within the assay. To quantify the absolute abundance of each unique TCRbeta CDR3 rearrangement, sequence reads were collapsed and filtered. For each sample, productive Simpson clonality was calculated as the square root of Simpson's diversity index over productive rearrangements. TCRdb obtained this table from immuneACCESS and retained in-frame rearrangements with V and J assigned. These tables miss some clones; where compared with another copy, unresolved V genes account for less than half of the shortfall, and the remainder is unexplained. V and J calls and clone size follow that table, whereas D and trimming were derived from the DNA. The sample table shows around 220,000 clones, and about 88% are seen once. 2.1% of the sample is held by the ten biggest clonotypes.

Note on this clone: Its antigen target is currently unknown. No base quality information exists; no much larger clone differs at one position.

Another Seattle source contributed samples from volunteer blood donors who had recovered from COVID-19. Each collaborating institution followed its own protocols to collect whole blood in K2EDTA tubes. For TCRbeta analysis, collaborator samples were shipped as frozen whole blood, as isolated PBMCs, or as DNA extracted from either sample type. The sequenced material came from peripheral blood. This receptor chain uses TRBV6-2 or TRBV6-3 and TRBJ2-3, with 7 central nucleotides matching TRBD2. The sequence came from a woman aged 40 to 50 who had recovered from COVID-19. The CDR3 loop reads CASSLAAISFSTDTQYF. The nucleotides are TGTGCCAGCAGTCTAGCGGCAATAAGTTTTAGCACAGATACGCAGTATTTT.